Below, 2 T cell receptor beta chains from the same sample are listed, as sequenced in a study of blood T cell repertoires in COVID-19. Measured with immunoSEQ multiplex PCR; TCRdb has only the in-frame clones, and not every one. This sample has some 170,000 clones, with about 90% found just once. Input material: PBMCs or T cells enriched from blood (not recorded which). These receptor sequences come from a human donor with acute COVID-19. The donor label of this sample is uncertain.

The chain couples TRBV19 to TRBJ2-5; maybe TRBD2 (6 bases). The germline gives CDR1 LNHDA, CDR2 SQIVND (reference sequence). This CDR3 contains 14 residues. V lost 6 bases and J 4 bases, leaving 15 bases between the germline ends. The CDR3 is CASRAMGGRETQYF. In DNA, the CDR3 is TGTGCCAGTAGAGCGATGGGAGGTCGAGAGACCCAGTACTTC.

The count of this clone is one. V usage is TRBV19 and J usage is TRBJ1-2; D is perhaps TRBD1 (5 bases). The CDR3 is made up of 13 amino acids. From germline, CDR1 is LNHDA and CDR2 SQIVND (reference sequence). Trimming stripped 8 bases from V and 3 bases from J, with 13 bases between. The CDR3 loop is CASESQGDYGYTF. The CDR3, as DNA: TGTGCCAGTGAGTCCCAGGGTGACTATGGCTACACCTTC.